This record concerns one TCR beta chain sequence. The antigen is unknown. In TCRdb, the RT-PCR reads were re-called with MiXCR into one record per CDR3 protein. Of hundreds of thousands of distinct CDR3 sequences listed, around a sixth are singletons. The data belong to a study of response to subunit inactivated influenza vaccine. Germline V gene lookup returns CDR1 SGHDT and CDR2 YYEEEE. The V gene end was trimmed by 3 bases and the J gene end by 4 bases; junction bases not matched to a gene: 7. This CDR3 contains 15 residues. Study-wide findings and caveats: Authors suggested few new T cells are recruited by each seasonal influenza vaccination.

The TCR originated in a man aged 45 to 65 who received an inactivated influenza vaccine. The specimen was PBMCs from blood, collected 11 to 12 days after vaccination. The genes are TRBV5-6 and TRBJ2-5; 9 positions agree with TRBD2. The CDR3 region is CASSSDSGGSETQYF. The CDR3 DNA reads as TGTGCCAGCAGCTCCGATAGCGGGGGATCAGAGACCCAGTACTTC.